A selection of T cell receptor beta chains follows, all from one sample in a study of beta chain features in type 1 diabetes. TCRdb's copy holds only in-frame clones and misses some; the assay was immunoSEQ multiplex PCR. The table records about 250,000 clones, over 12% of them present only once. The sample taken for sequencing was naive CD4+ T cells from blood. These receptors were obtained from a middle-aged woman in good health. Each CDR3 is given with its conserved first and last residue. D genes are given only for firm matches. Clone size, where shown, is once, few, many, or a class for clones that have expanded.

J: TRBJ2-1; D: NA; size: NA; V: TRBV9; DNA: TGTGCCAGCAGCGTCGGTTCGACCTACAATGAGCAGTTCTTC; CDR3: CASSVGSTYNEQFF
J: TRBJ2-6; D: TRBD1; size: NA; V: TRBV27; DNA: TGTGCCAGCAGTTTCGGTCGCTACGGGGACAGCCCCAGCTCTGGGGCCAACGTCCTGACTTTC; CDR3: CASSFGRYGDSPSSGANVLTF
J: TRBJ2-5; D: TRBD1; size: few; V: TRBV18; DNA: TGTGCCAGCTCAAGACAGGGGGAGGAAGAGACCCAGTACTTC; CDR3: CASSRQGEEETQYF
J: TRBJ2-1; D: NA; size: NA; V: TRBV6-6; DNA: TGTGCCAGCAGTTACGACAGCTACAATGAGCAGTTCTTC; CDR3: CASSYDSYNEQFF
J: TRBJ2-3; D: TRBD1; size: few; V: TRBV19; DNA: TGTGCCAGTAGTATAGTGGACAGGCGGAATACGCAGTATTTT; CDR3: CASSIVDRRNTQYF
J: TRBJ1-5; D: NA; size: NA; V: TRBV7-8; DNA: TGTGCCAGCAGCCCCCAGGGCGCCCCGCCCCAGCATTTT; CDR3: CASSPQGAPPQHF
J: TRBJ2-2; D: TRBD1; size: NA; V: TRBV5-4; DNA: TGTGCCAGCAGCCTAGGACAGGGGGTTACCGGGGAGCTGTTTTTT; CDR3: CASSLGQGVTGELFF
J: TRBJ2-5; D: TRBD2; size: few; V: TRBV25-1; DNA: TGTGCCAGCAGTCTGGGACTAGCGGGACAAGAGACCCAGTACTTC; CDR3: CASSLGLAGQETQYF
J: TRBJ2-1; D: TRBD2; size: NA; V: TRBV5-4; DNA: TGTGCCAGCAGCTCCTCACTAGCGGGGGGGTTTAGGAACCTCCATGAGCAGTTCTTC; CDR3: CASSSSLAGGFRNLHEQFF
J: TRBJ1-1; D: NA; size: few; V: TRBV9; DNA: TGTGCCAGCAGCGACGGGGGGCGTACTGAAGCTTTCTTT; CDR3: CASSDGGRTEAFF
J: TRBJ1-5; D: TRBD1; size: few; V: TRBV18; DNA: TGTGCCAGCTCACCCCCGGGACAGAGCAATCAGCCCCAGCATTTT; CDR3: CASSPPGQSNQPQHF
J: TRBJ2-1; D: NA; size: few; V: TRBV29-1; DNA: TGCAGCGTTGAGACACTGGGGAGCTCCTACAATGAGCAGTTCTTC; CDR3: CSVETLGSSYNEQFF
J: TRBJ1-4; D: NA; size: NA; V: TRBV5-4; DNA: TGTGCCAGCGCCTTGGGGGGCGCATCTAATGAAAAACTGTTTTTT; CDR3: CASALGGASNEKLFF
J: TRBJ1-2; D: TRBD1; size: few; V: TRBV19; DNA: TGTGCCAGTAGTTCGACAGGGGGCGCGGGGGGCTACACCTTC; CDR3: CASSSTGGAGGYTF
J: TRBJ2-5; D: TRBD1; size: few; V: TRBV11-1; DNA: TGTGCCAGCAGCTTATACCCGGGACAGGGGGCTCGAGAGACCCAGTACTTC; CDR3: CASSLYPGQGARETQYF
J: TRBJ2-2; D: NA; size: NA; V: TRBV25-1; DNA: TGTGCCAGCAGGCCTACAGGGCCCACCGGGGAGCTGTTTTTT; CDR3: CASRPTGPTGELFF
J: TRBJ2-1; D: NA; size: few; V: TRBV6-1; DNA: TGTGCCACCCAGATAGGGAGGTACAATGAGCAGTTCTTC; CDR3: CATQIGRYNEQFF
J: TRBJ2-3; D: TRBD2; size: few; V: TRBV2; DNA: TGTGCCAGCGTGGGGATAGCGGGGGGCACAGATACGCAGTATTTT; CDR3: CASVGIAGGTDTQYF
J: TRBJ2-7; D: TRBD1; size: few; V: TRBV5-4; DNA: TGTGCCAGCAGCTTGGATGGGACAGACTGGGGGTACGAGCAGTACTTC; CDR3: CASSLDGTDWGYEQYF
J: TRBJ1-2; D: TRBD1; size: few; V: TRBV7-2; DNA: TGTGCCAGCAGCACGGACAGGGGAAGTAACTATGGCTACACCTTC; CDR3: CASSTDRGSNYGYTF
J: TRBJ2-3; D: NA; size: few; V: TRBV10-3; DNA: TGTGCCATCAGCCCCAACCGACAGGTTACTAGCACAGATACGCAGTATTTT; CDR3: CAISPNRQVTSTDTQYF
J: TRBJ2-7; D: TRBD1; size: few; V: TRBV2; DNA: TGTGCCAGCAGAAGAAGGCAGGGGGACTACGAGCAGTACTTC; CDR3: CASRRRQGDYEQYF
J: TRBJ1-2; D: TRBD1; size: NA; V: TRBV9; DNA: TGTGCCAGCAGCGTCGGACAGGGCGGGTCTGGCTACACCTTC; CDR3: CASSVGQGGSGYTF
J: TRBJ2-7; D: NA; size: NA; V: TRBV5-6; DNA: TGTGCCAGCAGCGTCTTCGGGACACCCATCGAGCAGTACTTC; CDR3: CASSVFGTPIEQYF
J: TRBJ2-3; D: NA; size: few; V: TRBV15; DNA: TGTGCCACCAGCAAATCAGGTGCGATGGGAGATACGCAGTATTTT; CDR3: CATSKSGAMGDTQYF
J: TRBJ2-7; D: NA; size: NA; V: TRBV5-4; DNA: TGTGCCAGCAGCTTGGACAGGGCCGCGGTCTACGAGCAGTACTTC; CDR3: CASSLDRAAVYEQYF
J: TRBJ2-7; D: TRBD1; size: many; V: TRBV29-1; DNA: TGCAGCGTCCGGGACAGCTTATTAGAGCAGTACTTC; CDR3: CSVRDSLLEQYF
J: TRBJ1-2; D: NA; size: NA; V: TRBV7-2; DNA: TGTGCCAGCAGCTCACAAAGACGACAGAATTATGGCTACACCTTC; CDR3: CASSSQRRQNYGYTF
J: TRBJ2-3; D: TRBD1; size: NA; V: TRBV6-5; DNA: TGTGCCAGCAGTTACTCCGGGACAGGGACCTATACGCAGTATTTT; CDR3: CASSYSGTGTYTQYF
J: TRBJ1-6; D: TRBD1; size: few; V: TRBV27; DNA: TGTGCCAGCAGTTTATGGGGGACCGACAGGGTAAATTCACCCCTCCACTTT; CDR3: CASSLWGTDRVNSPLHF
J: TRBJ2-1; D: NA; size: NA; V: TRBV2; DNA: TGTGCCACTAGCCTGGACTCCTACAATGAGCAGTTCTTC; CDR3: CATSLDSYNEQFF
J: TRBJ2-3; D: NA; size: few; V: TRBV2; DNA: TGTGCCAGCAGTTTAGACCCGGGACTGAGCACAGATACGCAGTATTTT; CDR3: CASSLDPGLSTDTQYF
J: TRBJ1-4; D: TRBD1; size: few; V: TRBV4-1; DNA: TGCGCCAGCAGCCAACGAAACCCGGGACAGGGTGCAACTAATGAAAAACTGTTTTTT; CDR3: CASSQRNPGQGATNEKLFF
J: TRBJ1-1; D: NA; size: few; V: TRBV7-9; DNA: TGTGCCAGCAGCTTAGAGGGGCGGCAGGGTGGTGAAGCTTTCTTT; CDR3: CASSLEGRQGGEAFF
J: TRBJ2-5; D: NA; size: few; V: TRBV9; DNA: TGTGCCAGCAGCGTAGGATCCCAGGGGGGCCGAGAGACCCAGTACTTC; CDR3: CASSVGSQGGRETQYF
J: TRBJ2-7; D: TRBD1; size: few; V: TRBV29-1; DNA: TGCAGCGCACTACAGGGGGGAATTGGCTACGAGCAGTACTTC; CDR3: CSALQGGIGYEQYF
J: TRBJ2-7; D: TRBD1; size: few; V: TRBV2; DNA: TGTGCCAGCAGTGCGGGACAGGGTTCCTACGAGCAGTACTTC; CDR3: CASSAGQGSYEQYF
J: TRBJ1-5; D: NA; size: NA; V: TRBV10-3; DNA: TGTGCCATCAGTGAGACGCCAGGGGTTCAGCCCCAGCATTTT; CDR3: CAISETPGVQPQHF
J: TRBJ2-7; D: NA; size: NA; V: TRBV5-1; DNA: TGCGCCAGCAGCTTCCGACAGGCTTCCTACGAGCAGTACTTC; CDR3: CASSFRQASYEQYF
J: TRBJ2-4; D: NA; size: few; V: TRBV11-2; DNA: TGTGCCAGCAGCTTAAGGACAGACCAACTTCAGTACTTC; CDR3: CASSLRTDQLQYF
J: TRBJ2-7; D: TRBD1; size: few; V: TRBV7-9; DNA: TGTGCCAGCAGCCCGGGCGGACAGGGGAGGTTCGAGCAGTACTTC; CDR3: CASSPGGQGRFEQYF
J: TRBJ2-1; D: TRBD2; size: few; V: TRBV6-6; DNA: TGTGCCAGCAAAATAGCGGGGGTCTCCTACAATGAGCAGTTCTTC; CDR3: CASKIAGVSYNEQFF